The source of this TCR beta chain is a study of early T cells in non-severe SARS-CoV-2 infection. Germline CDR1 LGHNA, CDR2 YNFKEQ. CDR3 length: 15 residues. V was clipped by 1 base and J by 6 bases, with 16 bases between them. The study, taken as a whole, reports: CD4 and private specificities were missed by VDJdb matching, which favored anti-spike CD8 responses.

Attached unique molecular identifiers marked individual cDNA molecules. TCRdb used MiXCR to reprocess the 5' RACE reads, holding one entry per CDR3 protein. This table has roughly 64,000 distinct CDR3 sequences, roughly 9% appearing once. In regard to this clonotype: Its target is not known.

The sample here was whole blood, taken at baseline. This clonotype originated in an adult who was a healthcare worker with PCR-confirmed SARS-CoV-2 infection or an uninfected control (not recorded which). J is TRBJ2-7 and V is TRBV4-2; either TRBD1 or TRBD2 may fit D (6 bases each). The CDR3 sequence: CASSQVEGGPSEQYF. CDR3 DNA sequence: TGTGCCAGCAGCCAAGTGGAGGGGGGACCCAGCGAGCAGTACTTC.